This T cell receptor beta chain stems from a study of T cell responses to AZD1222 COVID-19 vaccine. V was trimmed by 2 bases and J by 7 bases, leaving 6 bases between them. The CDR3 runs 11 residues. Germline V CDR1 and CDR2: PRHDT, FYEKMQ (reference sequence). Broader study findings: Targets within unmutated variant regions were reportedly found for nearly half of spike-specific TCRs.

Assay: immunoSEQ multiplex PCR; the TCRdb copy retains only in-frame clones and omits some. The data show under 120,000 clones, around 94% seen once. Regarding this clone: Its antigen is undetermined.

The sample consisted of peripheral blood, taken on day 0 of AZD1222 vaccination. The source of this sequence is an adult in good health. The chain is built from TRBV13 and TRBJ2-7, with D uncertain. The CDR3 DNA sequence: TGTGCCAGCAGCTTATATCGTGAGCAGTACTTC. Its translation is CASSLYREQYF.